The clone carrying this T cell receptor (beta chain) came up a few times. The antigen remains undetermined. V was shortened by 0 bases and J by 2 bases, with 8 bases between the two germline ends. This CDR3 is 15 amino acids long. Germline V gene sequence: CDR1 ENHRY, CDR2 SYGVKD. This sample is drawn from a study of vaccination and CD4 T cells after COVID-19. Whole-study context: Convalescent persons amounted to six males plus four females, two of whom were Hispanic. Collection of post-COVID samples occurred a median about 98 days after diagnosis, spanning a range of 35 to 161. Spike peptides, overlapping and drawn from SARS-CoV-2, HCoV-NL63, HCoV-OC43 and HCoV-229E, were used to stimulate cells. General study points: SARS-CoV-2-reactive clonotypes rose nonsignificantly, with the median going from roughly 19 to 38.

Cultured CD4+ T cells had their DNA profiled by the Oncomine TCR Beta short-read assay. TCRdb re-derived calls from the PCR reads in MiXCR, one entry per CDR3 protein. The table lists under 20,000 distinct CDR3 sequences, 51% of them singletons, with roughly a tenth in the top ten. Treatment given: approximately nine-day PBMC culture with coronavirus spike peptide pools or control peptides (ViraFEST assay). The source material was CD4+ T cells from blood, cultured in vitro, sampled before SARS-CoV-2 vaccination. The V gene is TRBV10-3, the J gene TRBJ1-5; D possibly corresponds to TRBD1 (5 bases). The receptor was isolated from a human donor who had recovered from COVID-19. CDR3 sequence reads: CAISESGAGNQPQHF. CDR3 sequence (DNA): TGTGCCATCAGTGAGTCAGGGGCAGGCAATCAGCCCCAGCATTTT.